This T cell receptor beta chain was observed in a study of blood T cell repertoires in COVID-19. Study information: Collection of acute and convalescent COVID-19 samples took place in the United States, Italy and Spain. The cDNA or gDNA used as material had been derived from T cells, B-cell-depleted T cells, or PBMCs.

As processed by the authors: How many nucleated cells were present was estimated from reference gene primer amplification. This table comes from immunoSEQ multiplex PCR, and its TCRdb copy is limited to in-frame clones, with some not included. V, J and clone size derive from that table, while D and trimming were established from the DNA sequence. In the table there are around 320,000 clones, roughly 90% of which are singletons. CDR1 LNHDA and CDR2 SQIVND come from the germline V gene (reference sequence). The CDR3 is made up of 14 amino acids. The V gene end was trimmed by 5 bases and the J gene end by 7 bases; junction bases not matched to a gene: 9.

The sequence was obtained from a woman aged 25 to 39 with COVID-19, enrolled during active disease. The genes are TRBV19 and TRBJ1-2; 8 nucleotides align to TRBD1. The sequenced material came from peripheral blood. The CDR3, as DNA: TGTGCCAGTAGTTCCCTGACAGGGGCCTCTGGCTACACCTTC. Translation: CASSSLTGASGYTF.